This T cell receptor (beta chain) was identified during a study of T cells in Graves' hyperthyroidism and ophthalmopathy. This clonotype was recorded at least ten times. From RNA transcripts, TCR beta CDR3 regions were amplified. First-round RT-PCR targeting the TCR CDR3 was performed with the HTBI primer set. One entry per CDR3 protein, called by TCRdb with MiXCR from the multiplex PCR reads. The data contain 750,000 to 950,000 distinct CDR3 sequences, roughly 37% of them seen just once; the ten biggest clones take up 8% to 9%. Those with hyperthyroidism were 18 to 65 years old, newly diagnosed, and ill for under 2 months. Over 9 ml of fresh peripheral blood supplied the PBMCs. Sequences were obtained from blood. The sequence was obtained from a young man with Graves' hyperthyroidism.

The CDR3: CASSSTGGGSPLHF. Here the CDR3 DNA reads TGTGCCAGCAGCTCTACAGGGGGCGGATCACCCCTCCACTTT. The rearrangement joins TRBV7-3 to TRBJ1-6; the match to TRBD1 covers 9 bases. Germline V gene lookup returns CDR1 SGHTA and CDR2 FQGTGA. This CDR3 spans 14 amino acids. The junction had 5 bases not matched to a gene; V was cut back by 4 bases and J by 10 bases. The variable domain in full, with the rest retrieved from reference TRBV7-3 and TRBJ1-6, is GAGVSQTPSNKVTEKGKYVELRCDPISGHTALYWYRQSLGQGPEFLIYFQGTGAADDSGLPNDRFFAVRPEGSVSTLKIQRTERGDSAVYLCASSSTGGGSPLHFGNGTRLTVT.